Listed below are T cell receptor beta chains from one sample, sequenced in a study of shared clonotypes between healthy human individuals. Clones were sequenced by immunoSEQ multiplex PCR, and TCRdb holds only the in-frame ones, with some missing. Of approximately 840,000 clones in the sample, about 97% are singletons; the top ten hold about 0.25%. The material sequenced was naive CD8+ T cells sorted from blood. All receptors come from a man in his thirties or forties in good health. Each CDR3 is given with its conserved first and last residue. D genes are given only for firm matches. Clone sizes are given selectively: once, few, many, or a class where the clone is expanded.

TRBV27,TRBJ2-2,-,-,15,TGTGCCAGCAGTTTCTATCGGGAGTTGGACGGGGAGCTGTTTTTT,CASSFYRELDGELFF
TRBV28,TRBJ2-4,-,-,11,TGTGCCAGCAGCCCCGCAAACATTCAGTACTTC,CASSPANIQYF
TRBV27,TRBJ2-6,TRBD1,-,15,TGTGCCAGCAGTTCGACAGGGGTCGGGGCCAACGTCCTGACTTTC,CASSSTGVGANVLTF
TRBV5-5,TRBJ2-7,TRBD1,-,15,TGTGCCAGCAGCAGTCCGGGACAGGGCTCCTACGAGCAGTACTTC,CASSSPGQGSYEQYF
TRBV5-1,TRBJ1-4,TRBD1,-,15,TGCGCCAGCAGCAGGGGACAGGGGGCGGGTGAAAAACTGTTTTTT,CASSRGQGAGEKLFF
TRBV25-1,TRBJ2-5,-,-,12,TGTGCCAGCAGTTATGCTGGAGAGACCCAGTACTTC,CASSYAGETQYF
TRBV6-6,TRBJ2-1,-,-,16,TGTGCCAGCAGAAGCGTTCCGGGACTGGGCATGAATGAGCAGTTCTTC,CASRSVPGLGMNEQFF
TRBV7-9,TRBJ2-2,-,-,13,TGTGCCAGCAGAGAAGGGGGAACCGGGGAGCTGTTTTTT,CASREGGTGELFF
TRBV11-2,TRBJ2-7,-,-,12,TGTGCCAGCAGCTTAGAGGGGTACGAGCAGTACTTC,CASSLEGYEQYF
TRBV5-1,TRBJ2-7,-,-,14,TGCGCCAGCAGCGTGCGACTAGACGGGACCGAGCAGTACTTC,CASSVRLDGTEQYF
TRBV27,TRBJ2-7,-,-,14,TGTGCCAGCAGTTTAGCGGGTTCTACCTACGAGCAGTACTTC,CASSLAGSTYEQYF
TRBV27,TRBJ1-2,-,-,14,TGTGCCAGCAGTTTAAGGCCAGGGACCTATGGCTACACCTTC,CASSLRPGTYGYTF
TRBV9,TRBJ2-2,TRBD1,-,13,TGTGCCAGCAACAGGGGCGACACCGGGGAGCTGTTTTTT,CASNRGDTGELFF
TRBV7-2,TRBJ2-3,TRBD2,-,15,TGTGCCAGCAGCATGACTAGCGGGAGTCGGGATACGCAGTATTTT,CASSMTSGSRDTQYF
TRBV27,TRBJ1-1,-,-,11,TGTGCCAGCAGGACCAACACTGAAGCTTTCTTT,CASRTNTEAFF
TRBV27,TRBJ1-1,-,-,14,TGTGCCAGCAGTATTATCGCTAGTTCCCTTGAAGCTTTCTTT,CASSIIASSLEAFF
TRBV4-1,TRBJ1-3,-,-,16,TGCGCCAGCAGCTCTAGCCCCGGGAACTCTGGAAACACCATATATTTT,CASSSSPGNSGNTIYF
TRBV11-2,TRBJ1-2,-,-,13,TGTGCCAGCAGCCTAGGGAAGGACTATGGCTACACCTTC,CASSLGKDYGYTF
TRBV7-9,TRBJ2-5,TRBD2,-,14,TGTGCCAGCAGCTCTAGCGGGAGTGTGGAGACCCAGTACTTC,CASSSSGSVETQYF
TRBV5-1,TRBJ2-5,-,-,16,TGCGCCAGCAGCGGGCCGAGAGAAGGGAGAAAAGAGACCCAGTACTTC,CASSGPREGRKETQYF
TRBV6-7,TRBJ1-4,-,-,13,TGTGCCAGCAGTCAGGGGAATAATGAAAAACTGTTTTTT,CASSQGNNEKLFF
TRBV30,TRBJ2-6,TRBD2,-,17,TGTGCCTGGATGGGACTAGCTCATAACTCTGGGGCCAACGTCCTGACTTTC,CAWMGLAHNSGANVLTF
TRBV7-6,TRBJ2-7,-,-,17,TGTGCCAGCAGCTTTATGCAGGAACGGACAGCTTACTACGAGCAGTACTTC,CASSFMQERTAYYEQYF
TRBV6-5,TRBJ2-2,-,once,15,TGTGCCAGCAGTTACGTGGACTCGTACACCGGGGAGCTGTTTTTT,CASSYVDSYTGELFF
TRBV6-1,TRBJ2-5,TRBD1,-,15,TGTGCCAGCAGTGTTGGGACAGGGGGTCGTGAGACCCAGTACTTC,CASSVGTGGRETQYF
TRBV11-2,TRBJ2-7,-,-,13,TGTACCAGCAGCTTAGGGGCTTTCTACGAGCAGTACTTC,CTSSLGAFYEQYF
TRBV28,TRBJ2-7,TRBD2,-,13,TGTGCCAGCAGGGGGCTAGCGGTCTACGAGCAGTACTTC,CASRGLAVYEQYF
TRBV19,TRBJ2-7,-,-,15,TGTGCCAGTAGTATAGATCCAGGGGGGCCATACGAGCAGTACTTC,CASSIDPGGPYEQYF
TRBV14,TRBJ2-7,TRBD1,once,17,TGTGCCAGCAGCCAAGATTCGGGGACAGCCATCACCTACGAGCAGTACTTC,CASSQDSGTAITYEQYF
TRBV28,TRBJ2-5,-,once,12,TGTGCCAGCAGTACCCTGCGGGAGACCCAGTACTTC,CASSTLRETQYF
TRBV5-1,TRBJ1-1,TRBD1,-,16,TGCGCCAGCAGCTTGGGGCAGGGGGCGATGAACACTGAAGCTTTCTTT,CASSLGQGAMNTEAFF
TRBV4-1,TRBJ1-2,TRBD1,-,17,TGCGCCAGCAGCCAAGATAGGGGGCGGGGGCCGGACTATGGCTACACCTTC,CASSQDRGRGPDYGYTF
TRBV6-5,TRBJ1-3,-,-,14,TGTGCCAGCAGTTTACAGGCCTCTGGAAACACCATATATTTT,CASSLQASGNTIYF
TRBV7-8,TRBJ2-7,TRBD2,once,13,TGTGCCAGCAGCGATAGCGGGAGTAACGAGCAGTACTTC,CASSDSGSNEQYF
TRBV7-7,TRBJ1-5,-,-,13,TGTGCCAGCAGCTTAGGTCCGGGTCGGCCCCAGCATTTT,CASSLGPGRPQHF
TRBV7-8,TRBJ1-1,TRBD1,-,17,TGTGCCAGCAGCTTTCCCGGCTTACAGGGGAAGAACACTGAAGCTTTCTTT,CASSFPGLQGKNTEAFF
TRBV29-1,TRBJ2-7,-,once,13,TGCAGCGTTGAAGAGCGGGCGCCCTACGAGCAGTACTTC,CSVEERAPYEQYF
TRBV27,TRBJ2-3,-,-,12,TGTGCCAGCAGGGTTAGCACAGATACGCAGTATTTT,CASRVSTDTQYF
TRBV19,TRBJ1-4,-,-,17,TGTGCCAGTAGTATTCTCGACGTCCTTGCAACTAATGAAAAACTGTTTTTT,CASSILDVLATNEKLFF
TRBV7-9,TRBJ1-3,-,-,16,TGTGCCAGCAGCTTATACCGGGGGGATGCTGGAAACACCATATATTTT,CASSLYRGDAGNTIYF